A selection of T cell receptor beta chains follows, all from one sample in a study of regulatory T cells in long-lasting Graves disease. MiXCR was run by TCRdb on the multiplex PCR reads, yielding one entry per CDR3 protein. The repertoire holds around 250,000 distinct CDR3 sequences, with around 16% as singletons. Sequenced here: peripheral blood mononuclear cells (PBMCs), sampled at new diagnosis, from a patient treated with antithyroid drugs. Receptors were obtained from a female donor with Graves disease. Each CDR3 is given with its conserved first and last residue. A D gene is named only where the DNA matches it firmly. Only part of the rows carry a size: once, few, many, or a class if the clone is expanded.

>TRBJ2-7|.|TRBD1|TRBV19
TGTGCCAGTAGTCCCCACAGGGGGACCTACGAGCAGTACTTC
CASSPHRGTYEQYF
>TRBJ1-2|few|.|TRBV5-6
TGTGCCAGCAGCTTGCCGGGTACCTATGGCTACACCTTC
CASSLPGTYGYTF
>TRBJ2-4|few|.|TRBV5-4
TGTGCCAGCAGCGGGACGGGAAAAAGAAAAAACATTCAGTACTTC
CASSGTGKRKNIQYF
>TRBJ2-3|many|TRBD2|TRBV27
TGTGCCAGCAGCCCCTGGGAGGGGCGAGATACGCAGTATTTT
CASSPWEGRDTQYF
>TRBJ1-1|many|.|TRBV27
TGTGCCAGCATGGCTCCGGCGAACACTGAAGCTTTCTTT
CASMAPANTEAFF
>TRBJ1-3|many|.|TRBV6-5
TGTGCCAGCAGTTACAGGGCTGGAAACACCATATATTTT
CASSYRAGNTIYF
>TRBJ2-7|.|TRBD1|TRBV24-1
TGTGCCACCAGTGATCCCGGGACAGGGAATCCCTACGAGCAGTACTTC
CATSDPGTGNPYEQYF
>TRBJ2-5|many|.|TRBV25-1
TGTGCCAGCAGACCCGCAGGGATGTCAGAGACCCAGTACTTC
CASRPAGMSETQYF
>TRBJ2-2|.|.|TRBV7-9
TGTGCCAGCAGTTTGCAGGGGATCACCGGGGAGCTGTTTTTT
CASSLQGITGELFF
>TRBJ1-1|few|TRBD1|TRBV5-6
TGTGCCAGCACCTGGACAGGTACGGGTATGACTTTCTTT
CASTWTGTGMTFF
>TRBJ1-1|few|.|TRBV3-1
TGTGCCAGCAGCCAAGAGGACACTGAAGCTTTCTTT
CASSQEDTEAFF
>TRBJ1-5|many|.|TRBV19
TGTGCCAGTAGTATAGTTGGGGGGAGGATCGGCAATCAGCCCCAGCATTTT
CASSIVGGRIGNQPQHF
>TRBJ1-4|many|TRBD1|TRBV19
TGTGCCAGTAGGCCGGGGACAGCCAGCGTTAAACTGTTTTTT
CASRPGTASVKLFF
>TRBJ2-3|many|.|TRBV19
TGTGCCAGTAGTATTGGGGATACGCAGTATTTT
CASSIGDTQYF
>TRBJ1-3|many|.|TRBV7-9
TGTGCCAGCAGAGATGGAACCGGAAACACCATATATTTT
CASRDGTGNTIYF
>TRBJ2-7|.|.|TRBV19
TGTGCCAGTAAAACAGGGAGCTCCTACGAGCAGTACTTC
CASKTGSSYEQYF
>TRBJ1-3|many|.|TRBV7-9
TGTGCCAGCAGCGCTGGAAACACCATATATTTT
CASSAGNTIYF
>TRBJ2-5|many|.|TRBV27
TGTGCCAGCCCGACTAGAGCGATAGAGACCCAGTACTTC
CASPTRAIETQYF
>TRBJ1-2|few|TRBD1|TRBV24-1
TGTGCCAGCCAGGGACAGGGTGGTGGCTACACCTTC
CASQGQGGGYTF
>TRBJ2-7|many|TRBD2|TRBV18
TGTGCCAGCTCACGGGAGACTAGCGGGGCAGCCGAGCAGTACTTC
CASSRETSGAAEQYF
>TRBJ2-3|many|TRBD1|TRBV7-9
TGTGCCAGCAGCTTAGCGACAGGGGGCAAAGATACGCAGTATTTT
CASSLATGGKDTQYF
>TRBJ2-1|many|TRBD2|TRBV24-1
TGTGCCACCAGTAAACCTTTGGAAGCGGGAGGGGAGATCAATGAGCAGTTCTTC
CATSKPLEAGGEINEQFF
>TRBJ2-7|many|TRBD2|TRBV30
TGTGCCTGGGAGGCTAGCGGCCCCTACGAGCAGTACTTC
CAWEASGPYEQYF
>TRBJ1-3|many|TRBD1|TRBV10-3
TGTGCCACAAAGTCGTCAGGGGGCCACGGAAACACCATATATTTT
CATKSSGGHGNTIYF
>TRBJ1-2|.|.|TRBV19
TGTGCCAGTACCGAAACAGGGTTTGGTGGCTATGGCTACACCTTC
CASTETGFGGYGYTF
>TRBJ2-6|.|.|TRBV30
TGTGCCCGGAGTTGGGGCAGCACCTCTGGGGCCAACGTCCTGACTTTC
CARSWGSTSGANVLTF
>TRBJ1-1|many|.|TRBV18
TGTGCCAGCTCACCCACAGGGCAGAGTGAAGCTTTCTTT
CASSPTGQSEAFF
>TRBJ2-7|many|.|TRBV2
TGTGCCAGCAGCCCCGGGGGGACAGGTACCTACGAGCAGTACTTC
CASSPGGTGTYEQYF